This T cell receptor (beta chain) was profiled in a study of shared clonotypes between healthy human individuals. Comment on this clone: Its specificity is not known.

The authors distributed each subset's genomic DNA evenly over several immunoSEQ plates. Repertoires were generated with immunoSEQ multiplex PCR, while TCRdb's copy carries only in-frame clones and drops some. This repertoire shows some 2,000,000 clones, over 85% found once; its top ten account for 0.13%. Findings and limits, study-wide: Memory subsets generally showed lower estimated richness than naive subsets. Despite large depth, rarefaction showed incomplete sorted-subset sequencing. The naive CD4 repertoires of a handful of donors were compared, and about 5% of clonotypes were shared.

Germline V CDR1 and CDR2: SNHLY, FYNNEI. V lost 0 bases and J 1 base, leaving 3 bases between the germline ends. The CDR3 totals 14 residues. This rearrangement joins TRBV2 to TRBJ2-2, with D unresolved. The sequence came from a man aged 18 to 35 in good health. The sample comprised naive CD4+ T cells sorted from blood. Regarding subset: CD45RA+ positively selected. CDR3 residues: CASSEAENTGELFF. For the CDR3, the DNA is TGTGCCAGCAGTGAAGCGGAGAACACCGGGGAGCTGTTTTTT.